What follows are 9 T cell receptor beta chains derived from one specimen sequenced in a study of Ad26.COV2.S vaccination and SARS-CoV-2 variants. Treatment reported: 15 to 20 received Ad26.COV2.S at low or high dose, single or two shots; 5 received placebo; per-sample allocation not given. After the first vaccine or placebo injection, samples were drawn on day 63. This table comes from immunoSEQ multiplex PCR, and its TCRdb copy is limited to in-frame clones, with some not included. The data hold about 480,000 clones, with approximately 88% observed a single time. The sequencing here drew on peripheral blood, taken in a trial of Ad26.COV2.S vaccine versus placebo. Receptor source: a person aged 18-65 years who received the Ad26.COV2.S COVID-19 vaccine or a placebo.

The genes are TRBV7-8 and TRBJ2-3; unclear D gene. Germline-derived CDR1 and CDR2 are SGHVS and FQNEAQ. This CDR3 spans 11 amino acids. Deletions cut 5 bases from V and 7 bases from J, with 7 bases between. The chain's CDR3 is CASSPSYTQYF. CDR3 DNA: TGTGCCAGCAGCCCCTCCTATACGCAGTATTTT.

This rearrangement joins TRBV7-2 to TRBJ2-2; TRBD2 agrees at 13 bases. V shed 5 bases and J 0 bases; nucleotides not matched to a gene: 6. The CDR3 covers 18 residues. Germline assignment: CDR1 SGHTA and CDR2 FQGNSA. CDR3 in DNA: TGTGCCAGCAGCGTCGGGGGACTAGCGGGGCCGAACACCGGGGAGCTGTTTTTT. Its translation: CASSVGGLAGPNTGELFF.

This rearrangement joins TRBV6-6 to TRBJ2-3, with 8 nucleotides matching TRBD1. Germline V gives CDR1 MNHNY, CDR2 SVGAGI (reference sequence). After removal of 6 bases from V and 1 base from J, the junction contained 3 bases not matched to a gene. The CDR3 is 14 residues long. CDR3 sequence reads: CASRDREGTDTQYF. The CDR3 nucleotides read TGTGCCAGCAGGGACAGGGAGGGCACAGATACGCAGTATTTT.

A single count supports this clone. Mismatch with germline at one junction end may stem from a read error. This chain joins TRBV7-9 and TRBJ1-1; weak D call: TRBD1 (5 bases). Germline V gene sequence: CDR1 SEHNR, CDR2 FQNEAQ (reference sequence). There are 12 residues in the CDR3. Here the CDR3 reads CASSLYRGLVDF. Written as DNA, the CDR3 is TGTGCCAGCAGCTTATATCGGGGCCTGGTGGACTTT.

This chain uses TRBV2 with TRBJ2-7; D is possibly TRBD2 (6 bases). The CDR3 spans 13 residues. V was cut by 6 bases and J by 1 base, with 10 bases left in between. CDR1 SNHLY and CDR2 FYNNEI come from the germline V gene. The CDR3 reads CASRPGLSYEQYF. In DNA, the CDR3 is TGTGCCAGCAGGCCGGGACTGTCCTACGAGCAGTACTTC.

This clone appeared a single time. V is TRBV9 and J is TRBJ2-1; the D gene is possibly TRBD2 (5 bases). CDR3 length: 16 residues. V lost 1 base, J lost 7 bases, and 18 bases lay in between. Looked up from germline, CDR1 is SGDLS and CDR2 is YYNGEE. CDR3 DNA sequence: TGTGCCAGCAGCGTAACTACCCCGGACTCGCGAAATGAGCAGTTCTTC. It specifies CASSVTTPDSRNEQFF.

The chain links TRBV3-1 (or the pseudogene TRBV3-2) to TRBJ1-1; D ambiguous. The V gene's germline CDR1 is LGHDT and CDR2 YNNKEL (reference sequence). The ends were cut back, 0 bases at V and 14 bases at J, with 19 bases in the middle. The CDR3 length is 14 residues. The CDR3 coding sequence is TGTGCCAGCAGCCAAGATGAGGCAGCGAATGAAGAATTCTTT. This translates into CASSQDEAANEEFF.

The V gene is TRBV5-4, the J gene TRBJ1-1; no clear D gene. CDR3 length equals 15 residues. Trimming took off 0 bases at V and 0 bases at J, with 9 bases between the two ends. Looked up from germline, CDR1 is SGHNT and CDR2 is YYREEE (reference sequence). CDR3 loop: CASSLVGSVNTEAFF. The CDR3 coding sequence is TGTGCCAGCAGCTTGGTGGGTTCGGTGAACACTGAAGCTTTCTTT.

DNA for the CDR3: TGTGCCAGCAGTTTAGGGGACCCCTACGAGCAGTACTTC. This gives the protein CASSLGDPYEQYF. The chain uses TRBV12-3 or TRBV12-4 and TRBJ2-7; D is perhaps TRBD1 or TRBD2 (5 bases each). The ends were cut back, 1 base at V and 2 bases at J, with 6 bases in the middle. The CDR3 consists of 13 residues.